The 20 T cell receptor beta chains presented below share a single source sample, sequenced in a study of blood T cells in healthy people across ages. Using a J-beta primer mix together with a sample-barcoded 5' primer, a second PCR was run for roughly 7 to 11 cycles. MiXCR was run by TCRdb on the 5' RACE reads, yielding one entry per CDR3 protein. The sample has about 1.7 million distinct CDR3 sequences; roughly 30% are singletons. Sequencing was carried out using blood. The receptors were gathered from a woman under 40 in good health.

The rearrangement links TRBV28 to TRBJ2-7; 11 bases are shared with TRBD2. Germline trimming cut 8 bases from V and 6 bases from J; bases unmatched to any gene: 12. Germline V gene sequence: CDR1 MDHEN, CDR2 SYDVKM. The CDR3 totals 15 residues. The CDR3: CASGDLAGGRAEQYF. DNA for the CDR3: TGTGCCAGCGGAGACTTAGCGGGGGGGCGAGCCGAGCAGTACTTC.

The chain combines TRBV10-3 with TRBJ2-1; D may correspond to TRBD1 or TRBD2 (5 bases each). The length of the CDR3 is 11 residues. Trimming removed 9 bases at V and 9 bases at J, with 12 bases between. Germline V gene lookup returns CDR1 ENHRY and CDR2 SYGVKD. The CDR3 DNA sequence: TGTGCCATGGCGAGGGGTGCTGAGCAGTTCTTC. Translated: CAMARGAEQFF.

This clonotype came up a few times. The rearrangement joins TRBV11-2 to TRBJ1-2; D call uncertain. CDR3 size: 11 residues. V was shortened by 4 bases and J by 7 bases, with 7 bases between the two germline ends. The germline V gene encodes CDR1 SGHAT and CDR2 FQNNGV. CDR3 protein: CASSSQRGYTF. CDR3 bases: TGTGCCAGCAGCTCCCAACGTGGCTACACCTTC.

The rearrangement links TRBV10-3 to TRBJ2-7; 12 nucleotides line up with TRBD1. With V trimmed by 6 bases and J by 2 bases, 8 bases remained unmatched. CDR3 size: 16 residues. Germline assignment: CDR1 ENHRY and CDR2 SYGVKD. In nucleotides, the CDR3 is TGTGCCATCAGCGGGACAGGGGGCGCATGGGCCTACGAGCAGTACTTC. Its protein product is CAISGTGGAWAYEQYF.

V gene TRBV7-3 combines with J gene TRBJ2-1; 12 positions agree with TRBD2. Germline CDR1 reads SGHTA; CDR2 reads FQGTGA. CDR3 length: 16 amino acids. V trimming: 6 bases; J trimming: 8 bases; junction bases outside the gene matches: 11. The CDR3 is CASSLASGGAGDEQFF. In DNA, the CDR3 is TGTGCCAGCAGTTTGGCTAGCGGGGGGGCCGGGGATGAGCAGTTCTTC.

In this sample, this clonotype turned up many times. The chain couples TRBV30 to TRBJ2-3, with TRBD1 matching over 7 bases. Per germline, CDR1 GTSNPN and CDR2 SVGIG (reference sequence). The length of the CDR3 is 15 residues. V gave up 0 bases and J gave up 3 bases; unmatched junction bases: 6. The CDR3 loop reads CAWSVLGTETDTQYF. CDR3 bases: TGTGCCTGGAGTGTACTTGGGACAGAGACAGATACGCAGTATTTT.

This sequence joins TRBV9 and TRBJ2-5, with D tentatively TRBD1 or TRBD2 (5 bases each). Looked up from germline, CDR1 is SGDLS and CDR2 is YYNGEE. CDR3 size: 11 residues. The V gene lost 3 bases and the J gene lost 11 bases, with 11 bases spanning the gap. The CDR3 loop is CASSGDGEQYF. The CDR3, as DNA: TGTGCCAGCAGCGGGGACGGTGAGCAGTACTTC.

V is TRBV20-1 and J is TRBJ1-5; TRBD1 matches at 9 bases. This CDR3 comprises 15 residues. Germline CDR1 DFQATT, CDR2 SNEGSKA (reference sequence). V dropped 6 bases and J dropped 4; count of bases not matched to a gene: 10. This chain's CDR3 is CSALKAGTGNQPQHF. CDR3 coding DNA: TGCAGTGCCCTTAAAGCCGGGACAGGGAATCAGCCCCAGCATTTT.

There are a few counts of this clonotype. The chain links TRBV7-2 to TRBJ1-2; the match to TRBD1 covers 7 bases. The CDR3 loop spans 13 amino acids. Germline V lookup: CDR1 SGHTA, CDR2 FQGNSA. J lost 8 bases, V lost 4 bases, and 7 bases had no gene match. The CDR3 region is CASSYDRADGYTF. CDR3 sequence (DNA): TGTGCCAGCAGCTACGACAGGGCGGACGGCTACACCTTC. Supplemented by reference TRBV7-2 and TRBJ1-2, the full variable domain reads GAGVSQSPSNKVTEKGKDVELRCDPISGHTALYWYRQSLGQGLEFLIYFQGNSAPDKSGLPSDRFSAERTGGSVSTLTIQRTQQEDSAVYLCASSYDRADGYTFGSGTRLTVV.

The chain links TRBV6-2 or TRBV6-3 to TRBJ2-7; 9 nucleotides agree with TRBD1. With V trimmed by 6 bases and J by 3 bases, 9 bases remained unmatched. CDR3 length equals 15 residues. Germline-derived CDR1 and CDR2 are MNHEY and SVGEGT. CDR3 amino acids: CASRAPGTGSYEQYF. The CDR3 nucleotides read TGTGCCAGCAGGGCCCCCGGGACAGGGAGCTACGAGCAGTACTTC.

This clonotype occurred a few times. The rearrangement uses TRBV7-2 and TRBJ2-1; TRBD2 might be the D (6 bases). The CDR3 covers 15 residues. Germline CDR1 is SGHTA and CDR2 is FQGNSA. The V end lost 5 bases, the J end lost 5 bases, and 16 bases lay between the germline ends. The CDR3 nucleotides are TGTGCCAGCAGCCGCCCGATAGCGGATCACAATGAGCAGTTCTTC. This gives the protein CASSRPIADHNEQFF. Full variable domain (missing parts from reference TRBV7-2 and TRBJ2-1): GAGVSQSPSNKVTEKGKDVELRCDPISGHTALYWYRQSLGQGLEFLIYFQGNSAPDKSGLPSDRFSAERTGGSVSTLTIQRTQQEDSAVYLCASSRPIADHNEQFFGPGTRLTVL.

This sequence joins TRBV4-1 and TRBJ2-6; D may be TRBD2 (9 bases). The CDR3 sequence is 17 residues long. V was trimmed by 4 bases and J by 9 bases, leaving 22 bases between them. The germline V gene encodes CDR1 MGHRA and CDR2 YSYEKL. The CDR3 nucleotides read TGCGCCAGCAGCCCCGACAGGGGTGCGGGAGGGAGCAACGTCCTGACTTTC. Amino acids: CASSPDRGAGGSNVLTF.

The genes are TRBV7-2 and TRBJ2-5; 11 positions match TRBD2. This CDR3 spans 20 amino acids. V lost 3 bases, J lost 4 bases, and 19 bases stayed unmatched. CDR1 SGHTA and CDR2 FQGNSA come from the germline V gene. CDR3 nucleotide sequence: TGTGCCAGCAGCTTCCCCGGGACTAGCGGTTCCTGGGGGACTATAGAGACCCAGTACTTC. It codes for CASSFPGTSGSWGTIETQYF.

This clonotype occurred a few times. The rearrangement uses TRBV3-1 and TRBJ2-7; D gene ambiguous. V gave up 3 bases and J gave up 5 bases, with 11 bases separating them. The CDR3 runs to 13 residues. Germline V gene data show CDR1 as LGHDT and CDR2 as YNNKEL (reference sequence). The CDR3, as DNA: TGTGCCAGCAGCCAGACGTACTGGGACGAGCAGTACTTC. Translating it yields CASSQTYWDEQYF.

This clonotype showed up just a few times. This rearrangement joins TRBV6-6 to TRBJ2-7, with 8 bases lining up with TRBD1. The junction had 7 bases not matched to a gene; V was cut back by 6 bases and J by 0 bases. The CDR3 has 15 residues. CDR1 MNHNY and CDR2 SVGAGI come from the germline V gene (reference sequence). The CDR3 DNA reads TGTGCCAGCAGCCTGACAGGGGCGAGCTCCTACGAGCAGTACTTC. Its translation: CASSLTGASSYEQYF.

The chain is built from TRBV24-1 and TRBJ2-3; 9 bases agree with TRBD1. This CDR3 spans 16 amino acids. The trim removed 3 bases at V and 6 bases at J, leaving 9 bases unmatched. Germline V lookup: CDR1 KGHDR, CDR2 SFDVKD. The CDR3 reads CATSDTGGFGGDTQYF. For the CDR3, the DNA is TGTGCCACCAGTGATACAGGGGGCTTCGGCGGGGATACGCAGTATTTT.

V gene TRBV5-1 combines with J gene TRBJ2-7; 10 positions agree with TRBD1. Unmatched junction bases numbered 5, after V lost 2 bases and J lost 6 bases. The CDR3 is 14 amino acids. CDR1 is SGHRS, CDR2 YFSETQ, per germline. CDR3 residues: CASSFRTGGIEQYF. DNA for the CDR3: TGCGCCAGCAGCTTCCGGACAGGGGGGATCGAGCAGTACTTC. The whole variable domain, filled in from reference TRBV5-1 and TRBJ2-7, reads KAGVTQTPRYLIKTRGQQVTLSCSPISGHRSVSWYQQTPGQGLQFLFEYFSETQRNKGNFPGRFSGRQFSNSRSEMNVSTLELGDSALYLCASSFRTGGIEQYFGPGTRLTVT.

This clonotype has more than one count but fewer than ten. This chain uses TRBV18 with TRBJ2-3, with TRBD2 identical over 11 bases. Germline CDR1 KGHSH, CDR2 LQKENI. Trimming at V came to 2 bases and at J to 5 bases, leaving 3 bases not matched to a gene. This CDR3 is built from 15 residues. The CDR3 here is CASSPTSGSGDTQYF. CDR3 DNA sequence: TGTGCCAGCTCACCAACTAGCGGGAGTGGAGATACGCAGTATTTT.

The chain has TRBV12-3 or TRBV12-4 and TRBJ1-2; D unresolved. CDR3 length: 12 amino acids. V was clipped by 5 bases and J by 4 bases, with 8 bases between them. In DNA, the CDR3 is TGTGCCAGCAGTGTTCGAGTCTATGGCTACACCTTC. Translation: CASSVRVYGYTF.

This clonotype was detected only a few times. The chain combines TRBV7-9 with TRBJ2-1, with TRBD2 matching 9 bases. Trimming cost V 0 bases and J 3 bases; bases outside gene matches: 9. This CDR3 is 18 amino acids long. The V gene's germline CDR1 is SEHNR and CDR2 FQNEAQ (reference sequence). CDR3 protein: CASSLAQREDIHYNEQFF. The CDR3 DNA reads TGTGCCAGCAGCTTAGCACAGCGGGAGGATATTCACTACAATGAGCAGTTCTTC.